The entry that follows covers one T cell receptor (beta chain) sequence. Antigen specificity is unknown. This entry comes from a study of T cell repertoires in cytomegalovirus infection. General study results and limits: Across the ex vivo response, the dominant clonotypes were HLA-C-restricted CMV-specific TCR beta clonotypes.

A single record per CDR3 protein comes from TCRdb applying MiXCR to the reads. This sample has around 750,000 distinct CDR3 sequences, with 30% to 35% found just once. The CDR3 consists of 15 residues. V lost 0 bases and J lost 4, with 12 bases in between. Germline CDR1 and CDR2: SGHVS and FNYEAQ. V is TRBV7-6 and J is TRBJ1-2, with D possibly matching TRBD1 (6 bases). This TCR was sampled from a human donor in good health (CMV status not recorded). Some clones in this sample may be carry-over from other donors' samples. Here the sequenced sample was cultured CD8+ T cells from PBMCs, taken from culture after CMV antigen stimulation. CDR3 in DNA: TGTGCCAGCAGCTTAGCGGGGGGGCAGGGCTATGGCTACACCTTC. Residues: CASSLAGGQGYGYTF.